This T cell receptor (beta chain) is from a study of T cell repertoires in cytomegalovirus infection. Study-level points and caveats: Cumulated frequencies of public TCR beta families served to identify carriers of CMV plus the relevant HLA.

This clonotype has ten or more counts. Its antigen remains unknown. TCRdb called the reads again in MiXCR, with one record for every CDR3 protein. The table records fewer than 1,000,000 distinct CDR3 sequences, approximately 31% of them present only once. CDR3 length equals 12 residues. V was cut by 5 bases and J by 5 bases, with 9 bases left in between. Germline lookup yields CDR1 SGHVS and CDR2 FNYEAQ. The rearrangement uses TRBV7-6 and TRBJ2-5; TRBD2 is a possible D gene (5 bases). This specimen consisted of cultured CD8+ T cells from PBMCs, obtained from culture after CMV antigen stimulation. The origin of this receptor is a human donor in good health (CMV status not recorded). Some clones in this sample may be carry-over from other donors' samples. This chain's CDR3 is CASSVGEETQYF. CDR3 sequence (DNA): TGTGCCAGCAGCGTTGGGGAGGAGACCCAGTACTTC.